This T cell receptor (beta chain) was documented in a study of T-cell memory formation after mild COVID-19. In the study overall: The study found TCR clusters largely donor specific. General study points: A second wave of clones peaked on day 37, and their SARS-CoV-2 specificity went unconfirmed. Memory sampled before infection contained some responding clones, suggesting cross-reactive memory joined. CD4+ bias marked clones expanding day 15 to 37, unlike balanced contracting clones.

In TCRdb, the 5' RACE reads were re-called with MiXCR into one record per CDR3 protein. The table lists roughly 40,000 distinct CDR3 sequences, 7.3% of them singletons. In the case of this clonotype: The antigen is undetermined.

Germline values: CDR1 SGDLS, CDR2 YYNGEE. This CDR3 contains 15 residues. Deletions cut 0 bases from V and 4 bases from J, with 13 bases between. This chain joins TRBV9 and TRBJ2-5, with a possible D match to TRBD1 (6 bases). This TCR derives from a man aged 18 to 29 who had mild COVID-19 (a few samples of this study predate the infection). Cell type and time point are not known. The sample comprised PBMCs or a T cell subset sorted from them (not recorded which). The CDR3 region is CASSVAITGPETQYF. The CDR3 DNA sequence: TGTGCCAGCAGCGTAGCTATAACAGGGCCAGAGACCCAGTACTTC.